This TCR beta chain appears in the sequencing data of a study of response to subunit inactivated influenza vaccine (dated by TCRdb to 2016 to 2019). About the investigation overall: The study used deep quantitative T cell receptor repertoire profiling to track responses to a trivalent subunit inactivated influenza vaccine. Overall study results and their limits: The authors suggested that each seasonal influenza vaccination may recruit only a limited number of new T cells.

The CDR3, cysteine through phenylalanine, is 17 amino acids long. The kept DNA is CDR3 alone, 51 bases in frame from the first base. Reading the germline V gene (reference sequence) gives CDR1 MNHEY and CDR2 SMNVEV. At the junction V is shortened by 6 bases and J by 2 bases; bases outside the gene matches: 14. Receptor amplification or capture employed RT-PCR. Instrument on record: Illumina HiSeq 2500. TCRdb reanalyzed the raw reads on its own, using fastp at Q25 for trimming and MiXCR for clone calling, and kept in-frame beta chains. Each entry is one CDR3 protein sequence, shown with its most common DNA and genes. Counted in this sample were hundreds of thousands of distinct CDR3 sequences; around 25% of them appeared once. Less than 2.5% of the sample belongs to the ten largest clones. As to this clonotype: Which antigen it targets is not known. No per-base quality is available; no much larger clone lies one base away.

This receptor was taken from a man in his fifties who received an inactivated influenza vaccine. Donor details come from another sample of the same person, matched by shared clones. In this chain, TRBV27 is recombined with TRBJ2-5; 8 central bases correspond to TRBD1. Material: CD4+ T cells sorted from PBMCs, obtained around 5 days after vaccination. The CDR3 region has the sequence CASSNRTGGPKQETQYF. The nucleotide sequence reads as follows: TGTGCCAGCAGCAACCGAACAGGGGGTCCTAAACAAGAGACCCAGTACTTC.